A selection of T cell receptor beta chains follows, all from one sample in a study of tumour-infiltrating T cells in Burkitt lymphoma. TCRdb's copy holds only in-frame clones and misses some; the assay was immunoSEQ multiplex PCR. The table has 15,000 to 20,000 clones, about 80% seen once. The sample comprised tumor tissue. All receptors come from a human donor with diffuse large B-cell lymphoma. Both conserved end residues are part of each CDR3. D genes are given only for firm matches. Size is omitted from some rows. Given values are once, few, many or a class for expanded clones.

j_gene: TRBJ2-1; abundance: NA; v_gene: TRBV9; d_gene: NA; CDR3nt: TGTGCCAGCAGCGTAGAAACCTACAATGAGCAGTTCTTC; CDR3aa: CASSVETYNEQFF
j_gene: TRBJ2-7; abundance: NA; v_gene: TRBV2; d_gene: TRBD1; CDR3nt: TGTGCCAGCAGTGAACAAGACAGGGGACTCTACGAGCAGTACTTC; CDR3aa: CASSEQDRGLYEQYF
j_gene: TRBJ1-4; abundance: few; v_gene: TRBV11-2; d_gene: NA; CDR3nt: TGTGCCAGCAGCTTAGTCTCAGGGGAAAAACTGTTTTTT; CDR3aa: CASSLVSGEKLFF
j_gene: TRBJ1-2; abundance: once; v_gene: TRBV7-6; d_gene: NA; CDR3nt: TGTGCCAGCGCAAAGACAGAGTTCTATGGCTACACCTTC; CDR3aa: CASAKTEFYGYTF
j_gene: TRBJ1-2; abundance: NA; v_gene: TRBV21-1; d_gene: NA; CDR3nt: TGTGCCAGCAGCAAACGGGTAGAGCGGGCACGGGGCTACACCTTC; CDR3aa: CASSKRVERARGYTF
j_gene: TRBJ1-2; abundance: NA; v_gene: TRBV5-6; d_gene: NA; CDR3nt: TGTGCCAGCAGCTTGGCGTGGGGCGGGTATGGCTACACCTTC; CDR3aa: CASSLAWGGYGYTF
j_gene: TRBJ1-6; abundance: NA; v_gene: TRBV7-9; d_gene: NA; CDR3nt: TGTGCCAGCAGCTTAGCGCAGGGGTATAATTCACCCCTCCACTTT; CDR3aa: CASSLAQGYNSPLHF
j_gene: TRBJ2-1; abundance: NA; v_gene: TRBV29-1; d_gene: NA; CDR3nt: TGCAGCGCATCCCCGGACAGTAGCTCCTACAATGAGCAGTTCTTC; CDR3aa: CSASPDSSSYNEQFF
j_gene: TRBJ1-2; abundance: NA; v_gene: TRBV6-6; d_gene: NA; CDR3nt: TGTGCCAGCAGCCCCCAGGGTAACTATGGCTACACCTTC; CDR3aa: CASSPQGNYGYTF
j_gene: TRBJ2-1; abundance: few; v_gene: TRBV5-1; d_gene: TRBD2; CDR3nt: TGCGCCAGCAGCCCCCTGGCTAGCGGGGACTACAATGAGCAGTTCTTC; CDR3aa: CASSPLASGDYNEQFF
j_gene: TRBJ1-1; abundance: NA; v_gene: TRBV7-2; d_gene: NA; CDR3nt: TGTGCCAGCAGCTTCTCCCAGCTCAACACTGAAGCTTTCTTT; CDR3aa: CASSFSQLNTEAFF
j_gene: TRBJ2-7; abundance: NA; v_gene: TRBV9; d_gene: NA; CDR3nt: TGTGCCAGCAGCGTAGGTGGAGTCCCCCACGAGCAGTACTTC; CDR3aa: CASSVGGVPHEQYF
j_gene: TRBJ2-7; abundance: NA; v_gene: TRBV4-3; d_gene: NA; CDR3nt: TGCGCCAGCAGCCAAGAGGACGGGTTGGGCGAGCAGTACTTC; CDR3aa: CASSQEDGLGEQYF
j_gene: TRBJ1-3; abundance: NA; v_gene: TRBV4-1; d_gene: NA; CDR3nt: TGCGCCAGCAGCCAGCTGGCCACAGGGAGCTCTGGAAACACCATATATTTT; CDR3aa: CASSQLATGSSGNTIYF
j_gene: TRBJ2-6; abundance: NA; v_gene: TRBV7-2; d_gene: TRBD1; CDR3nt: TGTGCCAGCAGCCAGCAGGGGGCTATTGGGGCCAACGTCCTGACTTTC; CDR3aa: CASSQQGAIGANVLTF
j_gene: TRBJ2-1; abundance: NA; v_gene: TRBV7-9; d_gene: TRBD2; CDR3nt: TGTGCCAGCAGCTGGAGCGGGGGGGCTTGGAATGAGCAGTTCTTC; CDR3aa: CASSWSGGAWNEQFF
j_gene: TRBJ1-2; abundance: NA; v_gene: TRBV7-2; d_gene: TRBD1; CDR3nt: TGTGCCAGCAGCGCGCCGGGACAGGGGCATGGCTACACCTTC; CDR3aa: CASSAPGQGHGYTF
j_gene: TRBJ1-5; abundance: NA; v_gene: TRBV7-8; d_gene: TRBD1; CDR3nt: TGTGCCAGCAGCTTAAGGACAGGGGTAGTGGGGCCCCAGCATTTT; CDR3aa: CASSLRTGVVGPQHF
j_gene: TRBJ2-2; abundance: NA; v_gene: TRBV19; d_gene: NA; CDR3nt: TGTGCCAATAGTACCGGAGGGCCGGGCGGGGAGCTGTTTTTT; CDR3aa: CANSTGGPGGELFF
j_gene: TRBJ2-3; abundance: NA; v_gene: TRBV5-8; d_gene: TRBD1; CDR3nt: TGTGCCAGCAGCTGGGGACAGGCACTCACAGATACGCAGTATTTT; CDR3aa: CASSWGQALTDTQYF
j_gene: TRBJ1-2; abundance: once; v_gene: TRBV5-1; d_gene: NA; CDR3nt: TGCGCCAGCAGCTCAGGCTCCTACTATGGCTACACCTTC; CDR3aa: CASSSGSYYGYTF
j_gene: TRBJ2-1; abundance: NA; v_gene: TRBV6-5; d_gene: TRBD2; CDR3nt: TGTGCCAGCCGCTTCGGGGGGGCGTACAATGAGCAGTTCTTC; CDR3aa: CASRFGGAYNEQFF
j_gene: TRBJ1-4; abundance: NA; v_gene: TRBV18; d_gene: NA; CDR3nt: TGTGCCAGCTCACCTTGGACAGACGGGGAAAAACTGTTTTTT; CDR3aa: CASSPWTDGEKLFF
j_gene: TRBJ1-1; abundance: few; v_gene: TRBV6-5; d_gene: NA; CDR3nt: TGTGCCAGCAGTTACAGCAGGGTCTGGGATACTGAAGCTTTCTTT; CDR3aa: CASSYSRVWDTEAFF
j_gene: TRBJ2-3; abundance: NA; v_gene: TRBV5-1; d_gene: NA; CDR3nt: TGCGCCAGCCGGCCCGGGGGCACAGATACGCAGTATTTT; CDR3aa: CASRPGGTDTQYF
j_gene: TRBJ1-1; abundance: NA; v_gene: TRBV9; d_gene: NA; CDR3nt: TGTGCCAGCAGCGCCACAGCGACAGGTGAAGCTTTCTTT; CDR3aa: CASSATATGEAFF
j_gene: TRBJ1-2; abundance: NA; v_gene: TRBV6-1; d_gene: NA; CDR3nt: TGTGCCATCGAGACCCTCCAGAACTATGGCTACACCTTC; CDR3aa: CAIETLQNYGYTF
j_gene: TRBJ1-5; abundance: NA; v_gene: TRBV20-1; d_gene: NA; CDR3nt: TGCAGTGCTAGTTCCCCAGAGCACGAGCATTTT; CDR3aa: CSASSPEHEHF
j_gene: TRBJ2-7; abundance: NA; v_gene: TRBV5-5; d_gene: TRBD1; CDR3nt: TGTGCCAGCAGCTTGGCCTTGGGACAGGGGACCTACGAGCAGTACTTC; CDR3aa: CASSLALGQGTYEQYF
j_gene: TRBJ2-1; abundance: NA; v_gene: TRBV2; d_gene: NA; CDR3nt: TGTGCCAGCAGTGAGATGGGAAGCGCCAGCTCCTACAATGAGCAGTTCTTC; CDR3aa: CASSEMGSASSYNEQFF
j_gene: TRBJ1-1; abundance: NA; v_gene: TRBV6-5; d_gene: NA; CDR3nt: TGTGCCAGCAGGAAACAGGTGAACACTGAAGCTTTCTTT; CDR3aa: CASRKQVNTEAFF
j_gene: TRBJ1-1; abundance: NA; v_gene: TRBV18; d_gene: NA; CDR3nt: TGTGCCAGCTTTCTGACTGGACGGGAAGCTTTCTTT; CDR3aa: CASFLTGREAFF
j_gene: TRBJ1-1; abundance: NA; v_gene: TRBV16; d_gene: NA; CDR3nt: TGTGCCAGCAGCCAATCGCCGGGAGGGGGGGCTGAAGCTTTCTTT; CDR3aa: CASSQSPGGGAEAFF
j_gene: TRBJ2-3; abundance: NA; v_gene: TRBV7-2; d_gene: NA; CDR3nt: TGTGCCAGCACCTCGGGACGCCCCCCGCAGTATTTT; CDR3aa: CASTSGRPPQYF
j_gene: TRBJ2-3; abundance: NA; v_gene: TRBV19; d_gene: TRBD2; CDR3nt: TGTGCCAGTAGTACCGGACTAGCGGGCACAGATACGCAGTATTTT; CDR3aa: CASSTGLAGTDTQYF
j_gene: TRBJ1-1; abundance: NA; v_gene: TRBV18; d_gene: NA; CDR3nt: TGTGCCAGCTCACCAGCAGGGGCGGGCCCTGAAGCTTTCTTT; CDR3aa: CASSPAGAGPEAFF
j_gene: TRBJ2-5; abundance: NA; v_gene: TRBV11-2; d_gene: NA; CDR3nt: TGTGCCAGCAGCTTGGGGGGCGCTTGGCAGTACTTC; CDR3aa: CASSLGGAWQYF
j_gene: TRBJ2-3; abundance: NA; v_gene: TRBV5-8; d_gene: NA; CDR3nt: TGTGCCAGCAGCTTTGGGCTAGGTAGCACAGATACGCAGTATTTT; CDR3aa: CASSFGLGSTDTQYF
j_gene: TRBJ1-4; abundance: NA; v_gene: TRBV5-5; d_gene: TRBD1; CDR3nt: TGTGCCAGCAGCTCCTCCGGGACAGTTAATGAAAAACTGTTTTTT; CDR3aa: CASSSSGTVNEKLFF
j_gene: TRBJ2-5; abundance: NA; v_gene: TRBV9; d_gene: TRBD2; CDR3nt: TGTGCCAGCAGCGCCACTAGCGGGACGTACCAAGAGACCCAGTACTTC; CDR3aa: CASSATSGTYQETQYF
j_gene: TRBJ1-2; abundance: NA; v_gene: TRBV6-5; d_gene: TRBD1; CDR3nt: TGTGCCAGCAGTCCGGGACAGGGCAGAAGTGGCTACACCTTC; CDR3aa: CASSPGQGRSGYTF
j_gene: TRBJ1-2; abundance: once; v_gene: TRBV7-8; d_gene: NA; CDR3nt: TGTGCCAGCGCAGCCGGGACACAGATTAACTATGGCTACACCTTC; CDR3aa: CASAAGTQINYGYTF
j_gene: TRBJ1-5; abundance: NA; v_gene: TRBV7-9; d_gene: NA; CDR3nt: TGTGCCAGCGGCGGGGGAGGGGATAATCAGCCCCAGCATTTT; CDR3aa: CASGGGGDNQPQHF